This entry lists 8 T cell receptor beta chains sequenced from one sample in a study of cytomegalovirus exposure and HLA in healthy donors. A multiplex PCR was run with 60 Vbeta primers and 13 Jbeta primers. Produced via immunoSEQ multiplex PCR; TCRdb's table is partial and in-frame only. The data contain about 200,000 clones, 82% of them singletons. The sample comprised PBMCs. These TCRs come from a man in his forties in good health and CMV-seropositive.

V and J are TRBV7-8 and TRBJ2-1; D is unresolved. V shed 5 bases and J shed 1 base, with 9 bases lying between them. Germline CDR1 SGHVS, CDR2 FQNEAQ. The CDR3 covers 14 residues. The CDR3 loop reads CASSPRLSYNEQFF. In nucleotides, the CDR3 is TGTGCCAGCAGCCCTCGACTGTCCTACAATGAGCAGTTCTTC.

The V call is TRBV5-1, the J call TRBJ1-5; D is possibly TRBD1 (5 bases). Germline assignment: CDR1 SGHRS and CDR2 YFSETQ. This CDR3 is built from 14 residues. With 6 bases removed from V and 2 bases from J, the gap between germline ends came to 12 bases. The DNA of the CDR3 is TGCGCCAGCAAAATGGACACCGGCAATCAGCCCCAGCATTTT. Translating it yields CASKMDTGNQPQHF. Complete variable domain (other parts from reference TRBV5-1 and TRBJ1-5): KAGVTQTPRYLIKTRGQQVTLSCSPISGHRSVSWYQQTPGQGLQFLFEYFSETQRNKGNFPGRFSGRQFSNSRSEMNVSTLELGDSALYLCASKMDTGNQPQHFGDGTRLSIL.

A single count supports this clone. This chain joins TRBV27 and TRBJ1-1, with TRBD1 as a possible D gene (6 bases). This CDR3 contains 14 residues. CDR1 MNHEY and CDR2 SMNVEV come from the germline V gene (reference sequence). Trimming removed 6 bases from V and 1 base from J, with 12 bases in between. CDR3 nucleotides: TGTGCCAGCAGGGAGACAGGTGAGAACACTGAAGCTTTCTTT. Translating it yields CASRETGENTEAFF.

CDR3 in amino acids: CASSLDGGGAFF. In nucleotides, the CDR3 is TGTGCCAGCAGCTTAGACGGCGGCGGGGCTTTCTTT. The chain uses TRBV7-2 and TRBJ1-1; no firm D call. There are 12 residues in the CDR3. The V end was cut by 1 base, the J end by 11 bases, with 11 bases between. Germline CDR1 is SGHTA and CDR2 is FQGNSA.

V is TRBV29-1 and J is TRBJ1-4, with 8 bases matching TRBD1. V was pared by 6 bases and J by 1 base, with 4 bases of the junction left unmatched. In germline, CDR1 is SQVTM, CDR2 ANQGSEA. This CDR3 is 14 amino acids long. The CDR3 DNA is TGCAGCGTGGGAGACAGGGGAACTAATGAAAAACTGTTTTTT. This encodes CSVGDRGTNEKLFF.

This clone was detected once. This chain joins TRBV7-2 and TRBJ1-5, with D possibly TRBD1 on 5 matching bases. Germline CDR1 reads SGHTA; CDR2 reads FQGNSA. The V and J ends lost 4 bases and 1 base respectively, with 11 bases between them. The CDR3 spans 15 residues. CDR3 sequence: CASSSGPGSNQPQHF. As DNA, the CDR3 is TGTGCCAGCAGCTCCGGACCAGGGAGCAATCAGCCCCAGCATTTT.

This clone showed up just once. V is TRBV7-3 and J is TRBJ2-1; 12 bases map to TRBD2. Germline V gene data show CDR1 as SGHTA and CDR2 as FQGTGA. The CDR3 loop spans 16 amino acids. J gave up 5 bases and V 4 bases, and 6 bases lay outside the gene matches. The CDR3 here is CASSSWTSGINNEQFF. The DNA for the CDR3 is TGTGCCAGCAGCTCCTGGACTAGCGGGATAAACAATGAGCAGTTCTTC.

Note on this clone: The sample holds other DNA sequences that translate to the same CDR3. J is TRBJ1-5 and V is TRBV6-1, with TRBD1 matching over 11 bases. V was clipped by 6 bases and J by 6 bases; unmatched bases: 7. This CDR3 region has 15 residues. CDR1 is MNHNS and CDR2 is SASEGT in the germline V gene. The CDR3: CASSGGTGGFQPQHF. DNA for the CDR3: TGTGCCAGCAGCGGCGGGACAGGGGGTTTTCAGCCCCAGCATTTT.